This TCR beta chain was profiled in a study of blood T cells in healthy people across ages (dated by TCRdb to between 2014 and 2017). Regarding the research as a whole: Template switching captured roughly one uniquely barcoded TCR beta cDNA molecule per two T cells in model experiments. Using deep sequencing normalized with unique cDNA molecular identifiers, the study measured how TCR beta repertoire diversity changes with age. Two additional independent replicas of 1 million unique cDNA reads from the same blood draw were analyzed for two donors (one aged 18 to 29 and one aged 80 or older). Four age groups were formed from the donors: young (average roughly 15 years), middle-aged (around 37), aged (around 68) and long-lived (about 80). To avoid experimental bias, donors of different ages were distributed randomly across sequencing lanes.

On the study overall, not on this receptor specifically: Estimates of total diversity based on one million sequenced T cells were regarded as lower bounds and as underestimates. Because donor CMV infection status was unknown, age-related changes in expanded clonotypes were potentially confounded. As age increased, observed TCR beta diversity per million T cells dropped in a roughly linear way, and a significant reduction was already evident by age about 40. Bulk unsorted PBMC profiling prevented conclusive comparison of naive and antigen-experienced compartments. Compared with the aged group, more naive CD4+ T cells, fewer expanded clones and increased TCR diversity were shown by the long-lived group, suggesting age selection. There was a strong correlation between observed TCR beta diversity and the percentage of naive T cells measured by flow cytometry.

The library was made by 5' RACE. The sequencing machine was an Illumina HiSeq 2500. A second PCR of about 7 to 12 cycles was run with a J-beta primer mix and a sample-barcoded 5' primer. A template-switch 5' adaptor carrying 12 random nucleotides introduced a unique molecular identifier onto each TCR beta cDNA molecule. At least 3 million CDR3-containing paired-end reads were obtained from each sample. The Mint cDNA synthesis kit, primed by a TRBC-specific oligonucleotide, was used to synthesize first-strand cDNA from all RNA. Following uracil-DNA glycosylase treatment, a first 18-cycle PCR with universal primers M1SS and BC2_uni_R was performed on all cDNA. Per the authors' processing: Normalization of each sample was performed by random selection of 1 million high-quality reads, each carrying a distinct molecular identifier. Reads with shared molecular identifiers were discarded instead of being binned into consensus sequences. MiTCR, with a Q25 quality threshold and the strictest error-elimination algorithm, was used for CDR3 identification, clonotype clustering and error correction. A nonparametric unseen species model with Euler transformation was used to estimate lower-bound total TCR beta diversity. The public sequencing data were trimmed at Q25 with fastp and processed into clonotypes with MiXCR by TCRdb, which kept only in-frame beta chains. Each entry merges the rows of one CDR3 protein and shows their most common DNA and genes. The V and J calls, along with clone size, are taken from TCRdb and not from the paper's own processing. The sample yields hundreds of thousands of distinct CDR3 sequences; approximately 30% were counted once. Together, the top ten hold 15% of the sample.

Systemically healthy Caucasian individuals from Russia, approximately 39 in total and aged about 6 to 100 years, were included as donors. Each donor gave ten milliliters of peripheral blood, collected into EDTA-treated Vacutainer tubes. PBMCs were isolated by Ficoll-Paque density-gradient centrifugation, with at least 6.5 million obtained per sample. Trizol reagent was used to extract total RNA from PBMCs, with at least 5.5 micrograms per sample. For every donor, flow cytometry on a PBMC aliquot measured the percentage of naive CD45RAhigh/CD27high T cells. The CDR3, from cysteine to phenylalanine, totals 18 residues. Left in the record is the CDR3 DNA by itself, 54 bases read in frame from the first base. The germline V gene gives CDR1 as LGHNA and CDR2 as YSLEER. A distance of 20 bases separates the germline ends of V and J, which lose 1 base and 4 bases respectively. This clonotype was seen at least ten times. What this receptor recognizes is not known. No much larger clone is present one base from it, and per-base qualities are unavailable.

The clonotype comes from a woman older than 75 in good health. Donor details come from another sample of the same person, matched by shared clones. Here the chain combines TRBV4-3 and TRBJ2-1; the D gene could be either TRBD1 or TRBD2, each agreeing at 6 bases. The sequencing sample was made of blood. The CDR3 is CASSQAGDWRDPYNEQFF. The nucleotide sequence is TGCGCCAGCAGCCAAGCAGGGGATTGGAGGGATCCTTACAATGAGCAGTTCTTC.